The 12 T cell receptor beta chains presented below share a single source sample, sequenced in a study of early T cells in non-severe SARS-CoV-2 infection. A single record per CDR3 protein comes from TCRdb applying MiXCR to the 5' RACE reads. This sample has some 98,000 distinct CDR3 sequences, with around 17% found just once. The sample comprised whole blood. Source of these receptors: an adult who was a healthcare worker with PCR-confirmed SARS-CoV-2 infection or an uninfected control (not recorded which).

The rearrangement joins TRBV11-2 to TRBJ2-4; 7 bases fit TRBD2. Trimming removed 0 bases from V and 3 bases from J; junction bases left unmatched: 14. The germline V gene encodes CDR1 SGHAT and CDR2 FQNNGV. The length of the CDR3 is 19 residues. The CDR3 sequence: CASSLDRDYMLLGKNIQYF. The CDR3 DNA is TGTGCCAGCAGCTTAGACCGGGACTACATGCTCCTGGGCAAAAACATTCAGTACTTC.

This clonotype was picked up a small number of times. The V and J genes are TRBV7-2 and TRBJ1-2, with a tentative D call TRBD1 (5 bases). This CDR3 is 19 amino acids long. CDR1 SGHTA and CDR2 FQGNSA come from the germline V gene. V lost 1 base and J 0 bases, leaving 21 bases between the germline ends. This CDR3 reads CASSLEGRPGRGSNYGYTF. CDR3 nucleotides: TGTGCCAGCAGCTTAGAGGGTCGCCCAGGGAGGGGATCTAACTATGGCTACACCTTC.

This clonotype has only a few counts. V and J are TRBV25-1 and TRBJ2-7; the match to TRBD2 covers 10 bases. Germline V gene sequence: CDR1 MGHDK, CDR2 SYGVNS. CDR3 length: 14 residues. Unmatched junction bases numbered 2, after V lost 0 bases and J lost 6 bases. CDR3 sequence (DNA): TGTGCCAGCAGTGAATATCTAGCGGGAGTCGAGCAGTACTTC. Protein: CASSEYLAGVEQYF.

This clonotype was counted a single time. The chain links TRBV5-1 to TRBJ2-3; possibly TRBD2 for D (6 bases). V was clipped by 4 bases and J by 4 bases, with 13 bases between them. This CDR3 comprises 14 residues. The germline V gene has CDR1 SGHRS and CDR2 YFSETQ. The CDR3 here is CASSPRGDSDTQYF. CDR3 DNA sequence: TGCGCCAGCAGCCCCCGTGGGGACTCAGATACGCAGTATTTT.

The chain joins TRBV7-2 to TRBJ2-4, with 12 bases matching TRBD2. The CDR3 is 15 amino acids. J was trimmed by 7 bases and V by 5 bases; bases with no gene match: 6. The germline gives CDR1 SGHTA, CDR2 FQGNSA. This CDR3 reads CASSRLAGAPNIQYF. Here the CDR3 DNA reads TGTGCCAGCAGCAGACTAGCGGGGGCACCGAACATTCAGTACTTC.

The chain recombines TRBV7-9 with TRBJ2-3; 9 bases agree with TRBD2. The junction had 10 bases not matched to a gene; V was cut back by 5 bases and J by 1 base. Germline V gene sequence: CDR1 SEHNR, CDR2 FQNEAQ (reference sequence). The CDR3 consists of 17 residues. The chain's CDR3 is CASSPVFSGRRTDTQYF. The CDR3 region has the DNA TGTGCCAGCAGCCCCGTATTTAGCGGGAGACGCACAGATACGCAGTATTTT.

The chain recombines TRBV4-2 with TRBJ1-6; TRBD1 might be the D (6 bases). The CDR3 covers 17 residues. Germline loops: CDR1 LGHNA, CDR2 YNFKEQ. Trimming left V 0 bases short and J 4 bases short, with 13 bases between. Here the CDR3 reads CASSQEQQGGYNSPLHF. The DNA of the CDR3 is TGTGCCAGCAGCCAAGAGCAACAGGGCGGATATAATTCACCCCTCCACTTT.

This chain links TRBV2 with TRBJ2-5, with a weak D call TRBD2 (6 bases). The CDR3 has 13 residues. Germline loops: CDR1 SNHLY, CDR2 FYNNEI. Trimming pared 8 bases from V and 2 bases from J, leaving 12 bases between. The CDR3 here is CASHRGKQETQYF. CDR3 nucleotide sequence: TGTGCCAGCCACCGGGGGAAACAAGAGACCCAGTACTTC. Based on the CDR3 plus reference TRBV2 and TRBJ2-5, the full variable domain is EPEVTQTPSHQVTQMGQEVILRCVPISNHLYFYWYRQILGQKVEFLVSFYNNEISEKSEIFDDQFSVERPDGSNFTLKIRSTKLEDSAMYFCASHRGKQETQYFGPGTRLLVL.

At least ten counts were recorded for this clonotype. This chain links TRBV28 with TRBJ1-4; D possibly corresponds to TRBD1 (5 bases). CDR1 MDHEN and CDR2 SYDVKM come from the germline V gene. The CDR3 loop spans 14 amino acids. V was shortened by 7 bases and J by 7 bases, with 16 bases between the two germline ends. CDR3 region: CASTSRRGGEKLFF. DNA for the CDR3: TGTGCCAGCACCTCGAGAAGGGGAGGTGAAAAACTGTTTTTT.

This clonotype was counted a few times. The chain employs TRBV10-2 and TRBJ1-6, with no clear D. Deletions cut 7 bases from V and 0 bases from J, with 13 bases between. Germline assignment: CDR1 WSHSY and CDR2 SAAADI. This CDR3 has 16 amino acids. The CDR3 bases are TGCGCCAGCAAGGACGTTCGCAGCTCCTATAATTCACCCCTCCACTTT. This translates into CASKDVRSSYNSPLHF.

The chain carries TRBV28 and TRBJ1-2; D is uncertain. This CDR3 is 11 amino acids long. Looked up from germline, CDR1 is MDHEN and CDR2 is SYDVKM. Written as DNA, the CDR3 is TGTGGAGCCGTCTCTAACTATGGCTACACCTTC. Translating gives CGAVSNYGYTF.

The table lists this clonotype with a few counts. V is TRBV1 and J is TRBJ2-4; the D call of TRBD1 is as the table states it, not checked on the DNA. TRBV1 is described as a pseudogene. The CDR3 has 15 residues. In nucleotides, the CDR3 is TGCACCAGCAGCCAAGGAGCAGGGAGTAAAAACATTCAGTACTTC. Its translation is CTSSQGAGSKNIQYF.